This T cell receptor beta chain originates from a study of shared clonotypes between healthy human individuals. This clone occurred a few times. Clones were sequenced by immunoSEQ multiplex PCR, and TCRdb holds only the in-frame ones, with some missing. This sample has some 500,000 clones, with roughly four fifths found just once. The CDR3 has 15 amino acids. The germline V gene encodes CDR1 KGHSH and CDR2 LQKENI. The chain recombines TRBV18 with TRBJ2-5, with D perhaps TRBD1 (5 bases). The DNA end lines up better with TRBJ2-7; the J call may be wrong. The sequenced sample consisted of PBMCs. This receptor was taken from a woman in her thirties or forties in good health. Some clones in this sample may be carry-over from other donors' samples. Here the CDR3 reads CASSPQGRGFDEQYF. As DNA, the CDR3 is TGTGCCAGCTCACCACAAGGTAGGGGATTCGACGAGCAGTACTTC.